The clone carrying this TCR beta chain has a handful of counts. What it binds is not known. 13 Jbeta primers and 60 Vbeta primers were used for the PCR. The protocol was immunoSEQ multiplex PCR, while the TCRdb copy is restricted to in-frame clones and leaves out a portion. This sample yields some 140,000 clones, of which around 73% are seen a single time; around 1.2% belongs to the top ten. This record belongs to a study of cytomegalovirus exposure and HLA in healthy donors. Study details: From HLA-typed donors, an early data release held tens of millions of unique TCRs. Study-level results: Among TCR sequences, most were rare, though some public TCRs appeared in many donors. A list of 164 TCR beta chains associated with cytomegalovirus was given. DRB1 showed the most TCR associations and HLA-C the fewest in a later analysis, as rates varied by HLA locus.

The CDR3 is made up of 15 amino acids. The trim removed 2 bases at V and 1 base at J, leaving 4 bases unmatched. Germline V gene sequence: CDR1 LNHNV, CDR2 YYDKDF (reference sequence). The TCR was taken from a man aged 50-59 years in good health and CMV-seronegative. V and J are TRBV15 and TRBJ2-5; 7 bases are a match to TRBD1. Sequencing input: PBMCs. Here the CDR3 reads CATSRTGASQETQYF. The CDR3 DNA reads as TGTGCCACCAGCAGAACAGGGGCCTCCCAAGAGACCCAGTACTTC. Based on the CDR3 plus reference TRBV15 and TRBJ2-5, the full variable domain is DAMVIQNPRYQVTQFGKPVTLSCSQTLNHNVMYWYQQKSSQAPKLLFHYYDKDFNNEADTPDNFQSRRPNTSFCFLDIRSPGLGDTAMYLCATSRTGASQETQYFGPGTRLLVL.